These 7 T cell receptor beta chains came from one sample sequenced in a study of shared clonotypes between healthy human individuals. Assay: immunoSEQ multiplex PCR; the TCRdb copy retains only in-frame clones and omits some. In the table there are about 1 million clones, roughly 75% of which are singletons. The sequenced sample was memory CD4+ T cells sorted from blood. Sample subset: CD45RA-negative fraction. The receptors come from a man younger than 30 in good health.

CDR3 sequence reads: CAISESNRFSYEQYF. The DNA of the CDR3 is TGTGCCATCAGTGAGTCGAACAGATTCTCCTACGAGCAGTACTTC. The chain is built from TRBV10-3 and TRBJ2-7, with no clear D. CDR3 length equals 15 residues. Looked up from germline, CDR1 is ENHRY and CDR2 is SYGVKD. V lost 0 bases and J lost 0, with 9 bases in between.

This clone was detected once. J is TRBJ1-4 and V is TRBV5-1; tentatively, D is TRBD1 (6 bases). CDR1 and CDR2 from the germline V gene are SGHRS and YFSETQ. The CDR3 sequence is 16 residues long. V was shortened by 10 bases and J by 0 bases, with 19 bases between the two germline ends. CDR3 sequence: CAVLRGEDSTNEKLFF. The CDR3 DNA reads as TGCGCCGTACTCAGGGGCGAAGACTCAACTAATGAAAAACTGTTTTTT.

In the case of this clone: In the same sample, other DNA sequences code for this CDR3. The chain employs TRBV5-4 and TRBJ2-1; possible D gene TRBD2, 5 bases. The CDR3 is made up of 14 amino acids. With 4 bases removed from V and 4 bases from J, the gap between germline ends came to 12 bases. CDR1 is SGHNT, CDR2 YYREEE, per germline (reference sequence). The DNA for the CDR3 is TGTGCCAGCAGCCCCACAGCGGATTACAATGAGCAGTTCTTC. It codes for CASSPTADYNEQFF.

Remarks on this clone: The sample has other DNA sequences that encode this CDR3 too. The genes are TRBV4-1 and TRBJ1-1; D remains ambiguous. Deletions cut 0 bases from V and 10 bases from J, with 9 bases between. The CDR3 consists of 12 residues. CDR1 is MGHRA and CDR2 is YSYEKL in the germline V gene. CDR3 in DNA: TGCGCCAGCAGCCAAGAGGCGGGAGGAGCTTTCTTT. Protein: CASSQEAGGAFF.

As concerns this clone: At one end, the junction sequence differs from germline, possibly due to a read error. This chain connects TRBV7-7 to TRBJ2-1; 8 positions match TRBD2. CDR1 and CDR2 (germline): SSHAT, FNYEAQ (reference sequence). The CDR3 covers 14 residues. CDR3 amino acids: CASSQSGGDNEQFF. CDR3 nucleotide sequence: TGTGCTAGCAGCCAAAGCGGGGGCGACAATGAGCAGTTCTTC. The variable domain in full, with the rest retrieved from reference TRBV7-7 and TRBJ2-1, is GAGVSQSPRYKVTKRGQDVTLRCDPISSHATLYWYQQALGQGPEFLTYFNYEAQPDKSGLPSDRFSAERPEGSISTLTIQRTEQRDSAMYRCASSQSGGDNEQFFGPGTRLTVL.

The J gene is TRBJ2-3, the V gene TRBV5-1; D not certain. CDR3 length: 12 residues. V was pared by 5 bases and J by 7 bases, with 11 bases between. Looked up from germline, CDR1 is SGHRS and CDR2 is YFSETQ. CDR3 loop: CASSSTSHTQYF. In DNA, the CDR3 is TGCGCCAGCAGTTCGACAAGTCATACGCAGTATTTT.

The gene calls are TRBV7-2 and TRBJ2-7, with TRBD2 matching 9 bases. The CDR3 length is 16 residues. Germline V gene lookup returns CDR1 SGHTA and CDR2 FQGNSA. Trimming took 1 base from V and 2 from J; bases not matched to a gene: 6. The CDR3 spells CASSLGGIAGAYEQYF. The CDR3 nucleotides read TGTGCCAGCAGCTTAGGGGGAATAGCGGGAGCCTACGAGCAGTACTTC. The full variable domain, rest sourced from reference TRBV7-2 and TRBJ2-7, is GAGVSQSPSNKVTEKGKDVELRCDPISGHTALYWYRQSLGQGLEFLIYFQGNSAPDKSGLPSDRFSAERTGGSVSTLTIQRTQQEDSAVYLCASSLGGIAGAYEQYFGPGTRLTVT.